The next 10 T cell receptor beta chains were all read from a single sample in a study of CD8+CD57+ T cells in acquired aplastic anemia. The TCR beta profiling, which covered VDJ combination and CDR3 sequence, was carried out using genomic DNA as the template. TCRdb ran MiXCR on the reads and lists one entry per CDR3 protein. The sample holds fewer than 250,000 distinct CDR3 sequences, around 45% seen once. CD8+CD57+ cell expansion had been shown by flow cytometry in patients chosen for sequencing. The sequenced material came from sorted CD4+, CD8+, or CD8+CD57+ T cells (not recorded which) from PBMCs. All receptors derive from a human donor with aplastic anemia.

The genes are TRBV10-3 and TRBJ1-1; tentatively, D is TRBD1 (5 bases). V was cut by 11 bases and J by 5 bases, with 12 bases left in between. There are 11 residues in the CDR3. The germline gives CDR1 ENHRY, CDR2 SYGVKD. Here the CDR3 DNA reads TGTGCCTCTGCCAGGGCTACTGAAGCTTTCTTT. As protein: CASARATEAFF.

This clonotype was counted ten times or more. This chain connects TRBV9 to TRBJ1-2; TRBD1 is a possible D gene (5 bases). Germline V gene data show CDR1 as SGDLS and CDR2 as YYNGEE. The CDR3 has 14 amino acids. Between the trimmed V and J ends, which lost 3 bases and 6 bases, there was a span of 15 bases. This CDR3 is CASSARGEWDGYTF. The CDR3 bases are TGTGCCAGCAGCGCCCGGGGGGAATGGGATGGCTACACCTTC.

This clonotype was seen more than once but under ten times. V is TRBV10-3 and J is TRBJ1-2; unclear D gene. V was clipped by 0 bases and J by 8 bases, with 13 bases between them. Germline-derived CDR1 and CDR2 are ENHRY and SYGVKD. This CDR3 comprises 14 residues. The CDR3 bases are TGTGCCATCAGTGAGTCGTTATCAGGCGGCGGCTACACCTTC. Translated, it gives CAISESLSGGGYTF.

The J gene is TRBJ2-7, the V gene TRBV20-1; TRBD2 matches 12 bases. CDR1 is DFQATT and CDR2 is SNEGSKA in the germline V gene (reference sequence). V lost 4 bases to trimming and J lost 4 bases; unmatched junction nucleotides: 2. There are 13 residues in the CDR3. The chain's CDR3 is CSATTSGSYEQYF. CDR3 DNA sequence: TGCAGTGCTACGACTAGCGGGAGTTACGAGCAGTACTTC.

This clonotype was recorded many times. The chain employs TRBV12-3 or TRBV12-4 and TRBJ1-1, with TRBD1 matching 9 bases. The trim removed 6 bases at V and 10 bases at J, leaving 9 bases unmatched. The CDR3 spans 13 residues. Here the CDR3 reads CASSHGQGILAFF. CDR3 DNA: TGTGCCAGCAGCCATGGACAGGGGATTTTAGCTTTCTTT.

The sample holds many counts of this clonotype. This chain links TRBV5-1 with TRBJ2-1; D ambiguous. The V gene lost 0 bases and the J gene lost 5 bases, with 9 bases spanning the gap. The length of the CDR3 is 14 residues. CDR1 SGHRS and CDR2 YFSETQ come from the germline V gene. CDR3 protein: CASSLVASDNEQFF. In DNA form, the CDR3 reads TGCGCCAGCAGCTTGGTGGCTTCAGACAATGAGCAGTTCTTC.

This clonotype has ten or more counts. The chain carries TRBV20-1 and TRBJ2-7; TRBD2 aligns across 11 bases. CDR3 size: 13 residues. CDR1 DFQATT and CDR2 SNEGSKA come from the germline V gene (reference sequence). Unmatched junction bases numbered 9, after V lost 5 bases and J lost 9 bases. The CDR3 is CSAGTSGYEWQYF. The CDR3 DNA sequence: TGCAGTGCTGGGACTAGCGGTTACGAGTGGCAGTACTTC.

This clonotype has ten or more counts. CDR3: CASSQDGLDTEAFF. The CDR3 DNA is TGCGCCAGCAGCCAAGATGGACTTGACACTGAAGCTTTCTTT. The chain employs TRBV4-3 and TRBJ1-1; D gene unclear. The germline V and J ends were trimmed by 0 bases and 3 bases, with 8 bases remaining between them. Germline V gene sequence: CDR1 LGHNA, CDR2 YSLEER. The CDR3 contains 14 residues.

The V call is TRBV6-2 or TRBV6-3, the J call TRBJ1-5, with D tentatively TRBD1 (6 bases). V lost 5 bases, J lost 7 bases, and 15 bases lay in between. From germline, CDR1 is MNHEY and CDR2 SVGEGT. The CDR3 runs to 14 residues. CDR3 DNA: TGTGCCAGCAGTCGGGCAGGGGTCGGCCAGCCCCAGCATTTT. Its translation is CASSRAGVGQPQHF.

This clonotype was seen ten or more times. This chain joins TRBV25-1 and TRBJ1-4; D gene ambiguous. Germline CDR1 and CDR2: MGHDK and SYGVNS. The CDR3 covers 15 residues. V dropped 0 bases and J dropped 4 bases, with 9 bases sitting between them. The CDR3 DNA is TGTGCCAGCAGTGAATATATTGTAGGTAATGAAAAACTGTTTTTT. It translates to CASSEYIVGNEKLFF.